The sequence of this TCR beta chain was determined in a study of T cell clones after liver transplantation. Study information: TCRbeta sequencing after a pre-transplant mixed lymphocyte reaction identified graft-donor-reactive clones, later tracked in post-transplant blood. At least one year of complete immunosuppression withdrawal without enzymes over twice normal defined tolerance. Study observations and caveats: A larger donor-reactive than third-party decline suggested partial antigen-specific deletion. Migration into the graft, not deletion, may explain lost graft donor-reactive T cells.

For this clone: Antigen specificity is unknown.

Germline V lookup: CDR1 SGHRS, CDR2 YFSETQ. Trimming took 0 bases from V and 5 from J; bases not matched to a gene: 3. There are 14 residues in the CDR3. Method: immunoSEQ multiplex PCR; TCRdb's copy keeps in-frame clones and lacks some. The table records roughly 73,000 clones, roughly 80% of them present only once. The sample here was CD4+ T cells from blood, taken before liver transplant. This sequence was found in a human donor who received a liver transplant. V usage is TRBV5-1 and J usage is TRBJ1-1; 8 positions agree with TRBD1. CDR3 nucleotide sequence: TGCGCCAGCAGCTTGGTGACAGGGGAGACTGAAGCTTTCTTT. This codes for CASSLVTGETEAFF.